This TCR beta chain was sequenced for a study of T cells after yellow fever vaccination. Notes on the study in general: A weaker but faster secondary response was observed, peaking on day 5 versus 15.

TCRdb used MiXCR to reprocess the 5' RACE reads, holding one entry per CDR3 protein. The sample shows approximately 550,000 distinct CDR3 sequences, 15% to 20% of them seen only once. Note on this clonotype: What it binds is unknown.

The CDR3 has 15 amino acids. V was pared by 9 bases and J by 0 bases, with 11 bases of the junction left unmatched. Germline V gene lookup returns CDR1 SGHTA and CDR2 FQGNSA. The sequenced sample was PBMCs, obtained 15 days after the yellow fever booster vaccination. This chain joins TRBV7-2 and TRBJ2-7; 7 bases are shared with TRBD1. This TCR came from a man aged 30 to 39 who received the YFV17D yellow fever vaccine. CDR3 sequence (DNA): TGTGCCAGTACGCCGGTGACAGGGATCTCCTACGAGCAGTACTTC. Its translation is CASTPVTGISYEQYF.